This T cell receptor beta chain was identified in a study of regulatory T cells in long-lasting Graves disease. Findings and limits, study-wide: Small sample size may have lowered accuracy.

This clonotype was detected ten times or more. As yet, its antigen is unknown. Indicated time point: newly diagnosed GD, antithyroid drugs for less than 3 months. Following extraction of RNA from PBMCs, that RNA was used to make the TCR library. Graves' disease diagnosis was established per American Thyroid Association guidelines. CDR3-region Arm-PCR and iRepertoire HTBI primers produced the TCR beta libraries. Per the original methods: Identification of gene segments yielded approximately 62 TRBV and about 14 TRBJ across samples. In TCRdb, the multiplex PCR reads were re-called with MiXCR into one record per CDR3 protein. It is TCRdb's table, rather than the study itself, that gives the V and J calls and clone size. The sample records a few hundred thousand distinct CDR3 sequences, around 15% being singletons. The trim removed 6 bases at V and 5 bases at J, leaving 15 bases unmatched. The CDR3 extends over 16 amino acids. Per germline, CDR1 SNHLY and CDR2 FYNNEI.

The sample also formed part of further work on T cells in Graves' hyperthyroidism and ophthalmopathy. From that paper: A median 6.5 months before onset, the model predicted ophthalmopathy.

The TCR was taken from a woman between 45 and 65 years old with Graves disease. The sequenced sample was peripheral blood mononuclear cells (PBMCs), obtained at new diagnosis, from a patient treated with antithyroid drugs. J is TRBJ2-5 and V is TRBV2; 7 bases match TRBD2. The CDR3 is CASRRTSHGPIETQYF. The DNA of the CDR3 is TGTGCCAGCAGAAGGACTAGTCACGGACCGATTGAGACCCAGTACTTC.